One sample yielded the 30 T cell receptor beta chains listed below, sequenced in a study of blood T cells in healthy people across ages. Combining a sample-barcoded 5' primer with a J-beta primer mix, a second PCR ran for about 7 to 11 cycles. MiXCR, applied by TCRdb to the 5' RACE reads, yields one record per CDR3 protein. The sample carries around 400,000 distinct CDR3 sequences, approximately 51% recorded once. The specimen sequenced was blood. Receptors originate from a man aged 55 to 69 in good health.

This clonotype has more than one count but fewer than ten. The chain is built from TRBV2 and TRBJ1-1; no clear D gene. The CDR3 runs 14 residues. Trimming left V 3 bases short and J 4 bases short, with 12 bases between. Germline CDR1 and CDR2: SNHLY and FYNNEI. In nucleotides, the CDR3 is TGTGCCAGCAGTGACCATCTCTTGGGCACTGAAGCTTTCTTT. Translation gives CASSDHLLGTEAFF.

This chain connects TRBV28 to TRBJ1-5; D possibly corresponds to TRBD1 (5 bases). This CDR3 has 15 amino acids. V lost 1 base, J lost 1 base, and 8 bases lay in between. Germline CDR1 MDHEN, CDR2 SYDVKM. The CDR3 region is CASSLLGVSNQPQHF. As DNA, the CDR3 is TGTGCCAGCAGTTTATTGGGGGTAAGCAATCAGCCCCAGCATTTT. Complete variable domain (other parts from reference TRBV28 and TRBJ1-5): DVKVTQSSRYLVKRTGEKVFLECVQDMDHENMFWYRQDPGLGLRLIYFSYDVKMKEKGDIPEGYSVSREKKERFSLILESASTNQTSMYLCASSLLGVSNQPQHFGDGTRLSIL.

V usage is TRBV11-2 and J usage is TRBJ2-3; D unclear. The CDR3 totals 15 residues. The germline V gene encodes CDR1 SGHAT and CDR2 FQNNGV. V was cut by 2 bases and J by 5 bases, with 14 bases left in between. CDR3 DNA sequence: TGTGCCAGCAGCTTATACATGGGCGAAGGAGATACGCAGTATTTT. Its protein is CASSLYMGEGDTQYF.

The rearrangement joins TRBV5-1 to TRBJ2-3, with TRBD1 as a possible D gene (5 bases). This CDR3 region has 14 residues. Germline V gives CDR1 SGHRS, CDR2 YFSETQ. Trimming took off 0 bases at V and 1 base at J, with 6 bases between the two ends. The CDR3 DNA is TGCGCCAGCAGCTTGGAACAGGGCACAGATACGCAGTATTTT. Translating it yields CASSLEQGTDTQYF.

V and J are TRBV12-3 or TRBV12-4 and TRBJ2-1; D remains ambiguous. Trimming shortened V by 7 bases and J by 3 bases, and 13 bases separated the two germline ends. This CDR3 is 14 amino acids long. The CDR3 region is CASNSWQNYNEQFF. The CDR3 DNA sequence: TGTGCCAGCAACTCCTGGCAGAACTACAATGAGCAGTTCTTC.

This clonotype was seen a handful of times. The chain employs TRBV29-1 and TRBJ2-7, with D possibly being TRBD2 (5 bases). The V gene's germline CDR1 is SQVTM and CDR2 ANQGSEA. The CDR3 totals 14 residues. V dropped 0 bases and J dropped 0 bases, with 9 bases sitting between them. The CDR3 DNA reads TGCAGCGTTGAAGAGACTATGAGCTCCTACGAGCAGTACTTC. It encodes CSVEETMSSYEQYF.

The chain has TRBV20-1 and TRBJ2-5, with 10 bases lining up with TRBD1. Germline V CDR1 and CDR2: DFQATT, SNEGSKA (reference sequence). J lost 0 bases, V lost 4 bases, and 5 bases had no gene match. This CDR3 comprises 15 residues. This CDR3 reads CSAILDRGDQETQYF. CDR3 DNA sequence: TGCAGTGCTATACTGGACAGGGGGGACCAAGAGACCCAGTACTTC.

The J gene is TRBJ2-4, the V gene TRBV3-1, with D maybe TRBD1 (6 bases). The V gene lost 4 bases and the J gene lost 0 bases, with 19 bases spanning the gap. This CDR3 comprises 18 residues. Germline CDR1 and CDR2: LGHDT and YNNKEL (reference sequence). DNA for the CDR3: TGTGCCAGCAGCCTTGGGACAAGGGTCAAACTAGCCAAAAACATTCAGTACTTC. Its translation is CASSLGTRVKLAKNIQYF.

In regard to this clonotype: This may be a read error, as it is one base from a much larger clone. The chain is built from TRBV20-1 and TRBJ2-7; D remains unclear. There are 15 residues in the CDR3. Germline-derived CDR1 and CDR2 are DFQATT and SNEGSKA (reference sequence). The germline V and J ends were trimmed by 5 bases and 2 bases, with 19 bases remaining between them. The CDR3 bases are TGCAGTGCTCCCATAGTAGGACGGGCCCCCTACGAGCAGTACTTC. Amino acids: CSAPIVGRAPYEQYF.

A few counts support this clonotype. The chain uses TRBV5-1 and TRBJ2-5; no reliable D call. Germline values: CDR1 SGHRS, CDR2 YFSETQ. CDR3 length: 15 residues. The V gene lost 1 base and the J gene lost 0 bases, with 10 bases spanning the gap. The CDR3 reads CASSLQVGNQETQYF. CDR3 DNA: TGCGCCAGCAGCTTGCAAGTCGGAAACCAAGAGACCCAGTACTTC. The complete variable domain, with remaining parts taken from reference TRBV5-1 and TRBJ2-5, reads KAGVTQTPRYLIKTRGQQVTLSCSPISGHRSVSWYQQTPGQGLQFLFEYFSETQRNKGNFPGRFSGRQFSNSRSEMNVSTLELGDSALYLCASSLQVGNQETQYFGPGTRLLVL.

In regard to this clonotype: A read error is possible here, since a much larger clone lies one base away. The chain is built from TRBV6-6 and TRBJ2-7; tentative D call: TRBD2 (5 bases). Germline V gives CDR1 MNHNY, CDR2 SVGAGI (reference sequence). The CDR3 totals 12 residues. Trimming removed 6 bases from V and 9 bases from J, with 15 bases in between. DNA for the CDR3: TGTGCCAGCAGGTACCCGAATGAGGGGCAGTACTTC. Its translation: CASRYPNEGQYF.

This clonotype appeared many times. The chain links TRBV12-3 or TRBV12-4 to TRBJ2-5; possible D gene TRBD2, 6 bases. The CDR3 sequence is 14 residues long. The V end was cut by 2 bases, the J end by 1 base, with 8 bases between. DNA of the CDR3: TGTGCCAGCAGTTTAAGAGCGGGCCAAGAGACCCAGTACTTC. Translation gives CASSLRAGQETQYF.

This chain links TRBV29-1 with TRBJ2-3; D gene uncertain. This CDR3 region has 14 residues. V lost 4 bases and J 0 bases, leaving 11 bases between the germline ends. Germline V gene sequence: CDR1 SQVTM, CDR2 ANQGSEA. In DNA, the CDR3 is TGCAGCGTTGGACTCTTCTCTAGCACAGATACGCAGTATTTT. This gives the protein CSVGLFSSTDTQYF.

The J gene is TRBJ1-2, the V gene TRBV29-1; 8 positions agree with TRBD1. CDR1 is SQVTM, CDR2 ANQGSEA, per germline. V shed 3 bases, J shed 4 bases, and the junction held 4 bases outside the gene matches. This CDR3 comprises 13 residues. The DNA of the CDR3 is TGCAGCGTTGATTTCCAGGGGGCCTATGGCTACACCTTC. Residues: CSVDFQGAYGYTF.

J is TRBJ1-6 and V is TRBV25-1; 7 nucleotides align to TRBD1. The CDR3 is 15 residues long. The V segment lost 6 bases and the J segment 6 bases; nucleotides outside the gene matches: 8. Germline V gene sequence: CDR1 MGHDK, CDR2 SYGVNS. CDR3 loop: CASRRGGWGNSPLHF. The CDR3 DNA reads as TGTGCCAGCAGGAGAGGGGGCTGGGGTAATTCACCCCTCCACTTT.

The chain recombines TRBV6-5 with TRBJ1-6, with 7 bases aligning to TRBD1. V was clipped by 5 bases and J by 10 bases; unmatched bases: 14. CDR3 length: 16 amino acids. The germline gives CDR1 MNHEY, CDR2 SVGAGI. The CDR3 DNA reads TGTGCCAGCAGTACTATCCGGACAGGAGGAGGATCACCCCTCCACTTT. As protein: CASSTIRTGGGSPLHF.

This clonotype came up many times. This chain joins TRBV18 and TRBJ2-3; D not certain. CDR1 and CDR2 from the germline V gene are KGHSH and LQKENI. V gave up 2 bases and J gave up 5 bases, with 5 bases separating them. This CDR3 comprises 12 residues. DNA of the CDR3: TGTGCCAGCTCACCAACGGAAGATACGCAGTATTTT. Protein sequence: CASSPTEDTQYF.

J is TRBJ2-4 and V is TRBV21-1; the DNA was not used to check the table's D call, TRBD1. The DNA end lines up better with TRBJ2-7; the J call may be wrong. TRBV21-1 is deemed a pseudogene. The length of the CDR3 is 17 residues. CDR3 sequence (DNA): TGTGCCAGCAGCCCCCGGTGGCCCAGACAGGGACCCTACGAGCAGTACTTC. This codes for CASSPRWPRQGPYEQYF.

The chain employs TRBV6-2 or TRBV6-3 and TRBJ2-7; 7 nucleotides match TRBD1. V trimming: 5 bases; J trimming: 0 bases; junction bases outside the gene matches: 4. CDR1 is MNHEY, CDR2 SVGEGT, per germline. The CDR3 totals 14 residues. As DNA, the CDR3 is TGTGCCAGCAGTACCCACAGGGGCTCCTACGAGCAGTACTTC. The encoded protein is CASSTHRGSYEQYF.

This chain connects TRBV30 to TRBJ1-1; weak D call: TRBD1 (6 bases). CDR3 length: 16 residues. The V gene lost 0 bases and the J gene lost 2 bases, with 16 bases spanning the gap. The germline V gene has CDR1 GTSNPN and CDR2 SVGIG (reference sequence). The CDR3 DNA reads as TGTGCCTGGAGTGTAGAGAGTGGCAGGGGAAACACTGAAGCTTTCTTT. As protein: CAWSVESGRGNTEAFF.

This chain links TRBV6-6 with TRBJ2-1; 8 nucleotides agree with TRBD2. Per germline, CDR1 MNHNY and CDR2 SVGAGI (reference sequence). This CDR3 spans 15 amino acids. Trimming removed 2 bases from V and 5 bases from J; junction bases left unmatched: 5. CDR3 sequence: CASSYGSGENNEQFF. The CDR3 DNA follows: TGTGCCAGCAGTTACGGTAGCGGGGAGAACAATGAGCAGTTCTTC.

This clonotype has just a few counts. V gene TRBV20-1 combines with J gene TRBJ2-5; D remains ambiguous. The J call may not be correct, given that the DNA end is closer to TRBJ2-7. This CDR3 comprises 15 residues. Germline V gene sequence: CDR1 DFQATT, CDR2 SNEGSKA (reference sequence). The CDR3 DNA reads as TGCAGTGCTAGATCGGCTCGAACATCAGCCTACGAGCAGTACTTC. Translating it yields CSARSARTSAYEQYF.

This sequence joins TRBV20-1 and TRBJ2-3, with 7 bases fitting TRBD1. The CDR3 length is 16 residues. Germline trimming cut 3 bases from V and 4 bases from J; bases unmatched to any gene: 13. CDR1 is DFQATT, CDR2 SNEGSKA, per germline (reference sequence). DNA for the CDR3: TGCAGTGCTAGGGAGACAGGGCAATTAGCACCAGATACGCAGTATTTT. It codes for CSARETGQLAPDTQYF.

The chain carries TRBV30 and TRBJ2-7; TRBD2 might be the D (6 bases). CDR3 size: 13 residues. Between the trimmed V and J ends, which lost 2 bases and 0 bases, there was a span of 8 bases. Germline-derived CDR1 and CDR2 are GTSNPN and SVGIG (reference sequence). The CDR3, as DNA: TGTGCCTGGAGTCCGGGGGTCTCCTACGAGCAGTACTTC. This sequence encodes CAWSPGVSYEQYF.

As concerns this clonotype: A read error may account for a junction end that differs from germline. The V call is TRBV6-6, the J call TRBJ2-7; D unresolved. The CDR3 runs to 14 residues. Germline CDR1 is MNHNY and CDR2 is SVGAGI (reference sequence). CDR3 in DNA: TGTGCCAGCGGTTACTCGAACGTCGCAGCTGAGCAGTACTTC. Residues: CASGYSNVAAEQYF.

V gene TRBV6-6 combines with J gene TRBJ2-3; D remains unclear. The length of the CDR3 is 11 residues. Trimming stripped 7 bases from V and 6 bases from J, with 8 bases between. Per the germline V gene, CDR1 is MNHNY and CDR2 is SVGAGI (reference sequence). The CDR3 nucleotides are TGTGCCAGCAATCGATTCGATACGCAGTATTTT. It is translated as CASNRFDTQYF.

In this sample, this clonotype turned up a few times. J is TRBJ2-7 and V is TRBV5-1; 9 nucleotides align to TRBD1. Germline V gene sequence: CDR1 SGHRS, CDR2 YFSETQ. With V trimmed by 4 bases and J by 5 bases, 7 bases remained unmatched. The CDR3 is 14 amino acids. Here the CDR3 reads CASSVTGGNDEQYF. In nucleotides, the CDR3 is TGCGCCAGCAGCGTGACAGGGGGTAACGACGAGCAGTACTTC.

This clonotype was detected a few times. This chain connects TRBV7-2 to TRBJ2-7, with a weak D call TRBD2 (6 bases). This CDR3 region has 13 residues. Trimming cost V 1 base and J 5 bases, with 9 bases left between them. Germline values: CDR1 SGHTA, CDR2 FQGNSA. CDR3 in DNA: TGTGCCAGCAGCTTAGGTCGGGGGAACGAGCAGTACTTC. It encodes CASSLGRGNEQYF.

This clonotype was seen at least ten times. The chain links TRBV7-8 to TRBJ2-7; 10 bases are a match to TRBD1. CDR3 size: 16 residues. The junction had 7 bases not matched to a gene; V was cut back by 0 bases and J by 5 bases. The germline CDR1 and CDR2 sequences are SGHVS and FQNEAQ. CDR3 DNA: TGTGCCAGCAGCTTAGCTGGGGGACAGGGGACGCACGAGCAGTACTTC. It encodes CASSLAGGQGTHEQYF. The variable domain in full, with the rest retrieved from reference TRBV7-8 and TRBJ2-7, is GAGVSQSPRYKVAKRGQDVALRCDPISGHVSLFWYQQALGQGPEFLTYFQNEAQLDKSGLPSDRFFAERPEGSVSTLKIQRTQQEDSAVYLCASSLAGGQGTHEQYFGPGTRLTVT.

Many counts were recorded for this clonotype. This chain uses TRBV4-2 with TRBJ2-1; 7 positions match TRBD2. Germline CDR1 and CDR2: LGHNA and YNFKEQ. Trimming at V came to 4 bases and at J to 4 bases, leaving 7 bases not matched to a gene. The CDR3 loop spans 15 amino acids. CDR3 protein: CASSRRLAVYNEQFF. The CDR3 DNA sequence: TGTGCCAGCAGCCGAAGGCTAGCGGTTTACAATGAGCAGTTCTTC.